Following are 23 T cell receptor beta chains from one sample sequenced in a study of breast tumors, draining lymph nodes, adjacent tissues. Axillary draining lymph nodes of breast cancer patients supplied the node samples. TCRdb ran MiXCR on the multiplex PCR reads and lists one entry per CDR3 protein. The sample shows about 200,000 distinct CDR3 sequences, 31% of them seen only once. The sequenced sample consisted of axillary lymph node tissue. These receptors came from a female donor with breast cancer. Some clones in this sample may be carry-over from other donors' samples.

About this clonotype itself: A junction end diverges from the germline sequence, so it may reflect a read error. CDR3 loop: CASSLQGGNTIYF. CDR3 nucleotides: TGTGCCAGCAGCTTACAGGGTGGAAACACTATATATTTT. The V and J genes are TRBV7-9 and TRBJ1-3, with D maybe TRBD1 (5 bases). Germline V gene data show CDR1 as SEHNR and CDR2 as FQNEAQ (reference sequence). The CDR3 consists of 13 residues.

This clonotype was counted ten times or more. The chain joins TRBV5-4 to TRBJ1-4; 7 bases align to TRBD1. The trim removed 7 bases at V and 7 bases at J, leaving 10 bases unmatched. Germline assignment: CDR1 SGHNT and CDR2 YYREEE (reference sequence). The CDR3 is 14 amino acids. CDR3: CASSSEGAGEKLFF. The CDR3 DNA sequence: TGTGCCAGCTCCTCAGAGGGGGCTGGTGAAAAACTGTTTTTT. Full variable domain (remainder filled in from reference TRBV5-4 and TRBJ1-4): ETGVTQSPTHLIKTRGQQVTLRCSSQSGHNTVSWYQQALGQGPQFIFQYYREEENGRGNFPPRFSGLQFPNYSSELNVNALELDDSALYLCASSSEGAGEKLFFGSGTQLSVL.

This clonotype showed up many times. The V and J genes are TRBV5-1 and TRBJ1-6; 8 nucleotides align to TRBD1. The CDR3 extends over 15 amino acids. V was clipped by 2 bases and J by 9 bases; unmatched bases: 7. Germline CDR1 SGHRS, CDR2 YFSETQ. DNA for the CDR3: TGCGCCAGCAGCTTCCCGGACAGGGCAAGTTCACCCCTCCACTTT. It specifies CASSFPDRASSPLHF.

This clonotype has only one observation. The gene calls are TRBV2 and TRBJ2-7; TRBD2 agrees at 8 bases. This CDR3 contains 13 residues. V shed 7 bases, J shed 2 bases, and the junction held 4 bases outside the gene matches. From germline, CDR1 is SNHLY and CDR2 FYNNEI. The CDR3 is CASKGLGAYEQYF. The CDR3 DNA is TGTGCCAGCAAGGGACTAGGGGCCTACGAGCAGTACTTC.

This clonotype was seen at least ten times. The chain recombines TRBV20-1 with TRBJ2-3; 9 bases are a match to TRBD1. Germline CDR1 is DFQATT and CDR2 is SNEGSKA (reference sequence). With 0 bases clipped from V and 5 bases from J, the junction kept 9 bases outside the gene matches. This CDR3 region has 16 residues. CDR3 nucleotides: TGCAGTGCTAGAGATAGGGGACAGGGATGGGGAGATACGCAGTATTTT. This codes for CSARDRGQGWGDTQYF.

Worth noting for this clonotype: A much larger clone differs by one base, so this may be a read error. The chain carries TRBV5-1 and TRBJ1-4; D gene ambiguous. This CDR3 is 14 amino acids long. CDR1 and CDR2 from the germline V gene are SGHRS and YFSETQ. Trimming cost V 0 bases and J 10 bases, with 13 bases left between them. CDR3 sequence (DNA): TGCGCCAGCAGCTTGGAAGGGTCTCTTGGAAAACTGTTTTTT. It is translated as CASSLEGSLGKLFF.

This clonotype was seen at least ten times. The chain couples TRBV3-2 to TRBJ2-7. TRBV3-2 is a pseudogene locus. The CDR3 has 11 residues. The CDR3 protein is CASSRRDEQYF. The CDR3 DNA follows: TGTGCCAGCAGCCGACGCGACGAGCAGTACTTC.

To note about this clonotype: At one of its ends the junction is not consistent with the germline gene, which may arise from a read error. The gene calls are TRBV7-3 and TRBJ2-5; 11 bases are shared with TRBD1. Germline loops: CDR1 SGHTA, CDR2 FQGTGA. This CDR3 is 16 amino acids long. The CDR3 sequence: CASSSPTGTGGETQYF. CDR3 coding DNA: TGTGCCAGCAGCTCCCCGACCGGGACAGGGGGAGAGACCCAGTATTTC.

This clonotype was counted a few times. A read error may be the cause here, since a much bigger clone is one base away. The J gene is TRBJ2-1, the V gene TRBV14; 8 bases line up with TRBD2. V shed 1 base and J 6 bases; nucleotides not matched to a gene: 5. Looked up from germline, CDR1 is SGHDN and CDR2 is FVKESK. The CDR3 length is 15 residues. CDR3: CASSQVSGRCNEQFF. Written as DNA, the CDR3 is TGTGCCAGCAGCCAAGTAAGCGGGAGATGCAATGAGCAGTTCTTC.

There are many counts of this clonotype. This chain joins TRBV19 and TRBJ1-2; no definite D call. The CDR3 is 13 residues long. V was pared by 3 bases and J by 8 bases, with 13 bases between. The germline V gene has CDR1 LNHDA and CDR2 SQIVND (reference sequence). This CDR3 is CASSMGRLRGYTF. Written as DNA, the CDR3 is TGTGCCAGTAGTATGGGCAGGCTGAGGGGCTACACCTTC.

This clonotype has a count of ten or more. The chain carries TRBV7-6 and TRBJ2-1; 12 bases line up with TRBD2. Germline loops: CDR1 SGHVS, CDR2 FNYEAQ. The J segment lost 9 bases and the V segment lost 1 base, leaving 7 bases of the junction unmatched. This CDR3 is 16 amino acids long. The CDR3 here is CASSLVASGGAVEQFF. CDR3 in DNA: TGTGCCAGCAGCTTAGTGGCTAGCGGGGGGGCGGTTGAGCAGTTCTTC.

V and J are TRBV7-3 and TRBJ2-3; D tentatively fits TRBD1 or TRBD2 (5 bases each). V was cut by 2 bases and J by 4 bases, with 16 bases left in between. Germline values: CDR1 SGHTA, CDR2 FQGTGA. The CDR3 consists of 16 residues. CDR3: CASSLSQGEGADTQYF. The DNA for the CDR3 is TGTGCCAGCAGCTTATCCCAGGGAGAAGGGGCAGATACGCAGTATTTT.

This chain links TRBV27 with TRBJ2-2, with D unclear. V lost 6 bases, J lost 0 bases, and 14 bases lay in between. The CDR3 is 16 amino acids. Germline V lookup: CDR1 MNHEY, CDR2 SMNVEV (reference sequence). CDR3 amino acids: CASSNPKIANTGELFF. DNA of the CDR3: TGTGCCAGCAGCAATCCGAAAATCGCGAACACCGGGGAGCTGTTTTTT.

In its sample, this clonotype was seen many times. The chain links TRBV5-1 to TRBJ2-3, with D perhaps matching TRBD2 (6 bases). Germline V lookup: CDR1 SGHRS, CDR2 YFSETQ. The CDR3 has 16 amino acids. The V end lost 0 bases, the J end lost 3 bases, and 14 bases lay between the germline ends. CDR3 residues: CASSLELAHRTDTQYF. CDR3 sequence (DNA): TGCGCCAGCAGCTTGGAGCTAGCGCACAGGACAGATACGCAGTATTTT.

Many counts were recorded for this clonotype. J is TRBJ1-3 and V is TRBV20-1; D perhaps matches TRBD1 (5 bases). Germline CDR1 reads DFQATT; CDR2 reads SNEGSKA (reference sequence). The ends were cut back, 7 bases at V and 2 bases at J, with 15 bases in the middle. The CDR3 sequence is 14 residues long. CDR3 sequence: CSVKPDNTGNTIYF. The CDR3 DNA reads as TGCAGTGTAAAGCCGGACAACACTGGAAACACCATATATTTT.

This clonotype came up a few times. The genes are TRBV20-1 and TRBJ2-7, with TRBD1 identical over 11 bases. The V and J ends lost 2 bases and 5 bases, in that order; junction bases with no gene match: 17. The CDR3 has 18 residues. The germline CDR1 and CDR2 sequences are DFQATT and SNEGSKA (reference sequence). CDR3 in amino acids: CSARPSYRDRGFFNEQYF. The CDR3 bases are TGCAGTGCTAGACCCAGTTACCGGGACAGGGGGTTTTTCAACGAGCAGTACTTC.

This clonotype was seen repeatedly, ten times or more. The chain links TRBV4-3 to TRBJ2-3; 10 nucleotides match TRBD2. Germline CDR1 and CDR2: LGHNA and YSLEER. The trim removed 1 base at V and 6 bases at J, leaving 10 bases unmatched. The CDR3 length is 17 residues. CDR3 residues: CASSQGHPGTSADTQYF. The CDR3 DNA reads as TGCGCCAGCAGCCAAGGGCATCCCGGGACTAGCGCGGATACGCAGTATTTT.

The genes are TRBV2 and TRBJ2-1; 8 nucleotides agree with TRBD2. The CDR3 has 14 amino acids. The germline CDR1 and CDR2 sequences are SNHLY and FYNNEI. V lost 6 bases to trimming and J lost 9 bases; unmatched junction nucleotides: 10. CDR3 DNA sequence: TGTGCCAGCAGCGATAGCGGGGATAGGGGTGAGCAGTTCTTC. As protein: CASSDSGDRGEQFF.

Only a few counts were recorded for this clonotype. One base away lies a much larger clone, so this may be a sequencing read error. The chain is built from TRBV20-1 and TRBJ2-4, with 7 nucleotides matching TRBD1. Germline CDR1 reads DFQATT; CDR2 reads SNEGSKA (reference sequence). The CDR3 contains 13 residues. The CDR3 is CSARRGGTNTQYF. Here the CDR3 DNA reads TGCAGTGCCCGAAGAGGGGGCACAAACACTCAGTACTTC.

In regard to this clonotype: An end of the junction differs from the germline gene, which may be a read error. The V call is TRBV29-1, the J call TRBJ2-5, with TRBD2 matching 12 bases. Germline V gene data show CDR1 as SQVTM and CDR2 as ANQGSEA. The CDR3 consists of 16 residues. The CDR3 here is CNVARPSGRAGETQYF. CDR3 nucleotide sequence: TGCAACGTTGCTCGTCCTAGCGGGAGGGCCGGAGAGACCCAGTACTTC.

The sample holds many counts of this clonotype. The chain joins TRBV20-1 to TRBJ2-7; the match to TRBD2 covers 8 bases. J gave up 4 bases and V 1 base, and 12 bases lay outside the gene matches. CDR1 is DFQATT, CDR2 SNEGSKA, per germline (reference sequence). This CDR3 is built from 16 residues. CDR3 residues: CSARGASGPSRYEQYF. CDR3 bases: TGCAGTGCTAGAGGGGCTAGCGGGCCCAGTCGGTACGAGCAGTACTTC.

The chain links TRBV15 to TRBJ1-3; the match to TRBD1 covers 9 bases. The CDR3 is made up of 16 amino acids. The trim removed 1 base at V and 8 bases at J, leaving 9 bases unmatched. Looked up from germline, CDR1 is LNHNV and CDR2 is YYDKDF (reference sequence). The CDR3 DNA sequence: TGTGCCACCAGCAGAGGGACAGGGGTCTATGGCTACACCATATATTTT. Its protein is CATSRGTGVYGYTIYF.

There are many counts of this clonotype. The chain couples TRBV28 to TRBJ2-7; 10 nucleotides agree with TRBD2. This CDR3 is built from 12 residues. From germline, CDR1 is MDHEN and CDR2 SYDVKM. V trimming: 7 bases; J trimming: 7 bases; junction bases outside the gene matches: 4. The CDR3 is CASKPSGSEQYF. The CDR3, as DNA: TGTGCCAGCAAACCTAGCGGGAGTGAGCAGTACTTC.